The present T cell receptor beta chain was sequenced within a study of patients and donors after allogeneic stem cell transplantation (dated by TCRdb to about 2020). This clonotype was seen once. Its antigen remains unidentified. Base qualities were left out, and no much larger clone turns up one base away. One read represents weak support. The library was prepared using RT-PCR. The instrument was a NextSeq 550. TCRdb redid the processing of the public reads, applying fastp at Q25 and MiXCR, and retained in-frame beta chains. CDR3 protein duplicates are merged, each entry listing the most common genes and DNA. For this sample there are about 150,000 distinct CDR3 sequences; roughly two fifths appear just once. Jointly, the top ten make up roughly 52% of the sample. As encoded in the germline V gene (reference sequence), CDR1 is DFQATT while CDR2 is SNEGSKA. CDR3 length: 11 amino acids, cysteine to phenylalanine. The CDR3 DNA has 33 bases and is translated from base 1.

Sequencing was carried out using blood, either unsorted or a sorted T cell fraction (not recorded which). The V and J segments used are TRBV20-1 and TRBJ2-1; the D gene is perhaps TRBD2, from 5 matching bases. The receptor's source is a human donor who was either an allogeneic HSCT recipient or a stem cell or donor lymphocyte infusion donor (not recorded which). It is not recorded whose cells these are; they may come from a transplant donor. The DNA is as follows: TGCTCAGAGGGTGGCCACAATGAGCAGTTCTTC. This encodes CSEGGHNEQFF.